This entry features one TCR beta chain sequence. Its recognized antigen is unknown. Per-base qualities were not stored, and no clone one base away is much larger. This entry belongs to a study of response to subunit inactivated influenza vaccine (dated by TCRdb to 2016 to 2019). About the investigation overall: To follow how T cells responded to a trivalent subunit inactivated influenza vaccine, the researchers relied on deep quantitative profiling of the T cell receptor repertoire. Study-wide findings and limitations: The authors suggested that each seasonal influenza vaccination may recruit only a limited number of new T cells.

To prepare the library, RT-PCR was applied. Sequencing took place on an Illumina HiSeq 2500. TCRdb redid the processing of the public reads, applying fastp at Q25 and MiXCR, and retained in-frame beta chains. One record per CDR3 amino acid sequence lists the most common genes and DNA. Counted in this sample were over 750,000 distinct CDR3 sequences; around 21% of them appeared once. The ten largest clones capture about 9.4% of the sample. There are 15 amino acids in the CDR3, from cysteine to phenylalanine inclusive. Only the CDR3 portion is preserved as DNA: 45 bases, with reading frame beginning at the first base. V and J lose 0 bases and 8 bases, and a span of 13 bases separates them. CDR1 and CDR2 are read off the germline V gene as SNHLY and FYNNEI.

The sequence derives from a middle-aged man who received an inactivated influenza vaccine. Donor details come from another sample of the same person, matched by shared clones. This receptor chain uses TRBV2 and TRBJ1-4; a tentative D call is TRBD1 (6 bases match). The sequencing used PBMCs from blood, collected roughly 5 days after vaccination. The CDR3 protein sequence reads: CASSEAQRTEEKLFF. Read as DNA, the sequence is TGTGCCAGCAGTGAAGCGCAAAGGACAGAGGAAAAACTGTTTTTT.